The source of this T cell receptor (beta chain) is a study of OX40 agonist ivuxolimab in advanced cancers. Overall study context: Partial responses were recorded for three patients, including one with hepatocellular carcinoma and two with cutaneous melanoma.

The CDR3 consists of 17 residues. After removal of 6 bases from V and 5 bases from J, the junction contained 11 bases not matched to a gene. Germline V gene lookup returns CDR1 MDHEN and CDR2 SYDVKM. Method: immunoSEQ multiplex PCR; TCRdb's copy keeps in-frame clones and lacks some. The sample carries roughly 80,000 clones, 86% recorded once. This clone showed up just a few times. The V gene is TRBV28, the J gene TRBJ2-2; 11 positions match TRBD2. The material was CD4+ or CD8+ T cells sorted from blood, obtained in a trial of the OX40 agonist ivuxolimab. The receptor was isolated from an adult with an advanced solid tumor such as melanoma, head and neck, liver or kidney cancer. The CDR3 is CASRGLSGRAGTGELFF. The CDR3 DNA is TGTGCCAGCAGGGGACTTAGCGGGAGGGCGGGAACCGGGGAGCTGTTTTTT.